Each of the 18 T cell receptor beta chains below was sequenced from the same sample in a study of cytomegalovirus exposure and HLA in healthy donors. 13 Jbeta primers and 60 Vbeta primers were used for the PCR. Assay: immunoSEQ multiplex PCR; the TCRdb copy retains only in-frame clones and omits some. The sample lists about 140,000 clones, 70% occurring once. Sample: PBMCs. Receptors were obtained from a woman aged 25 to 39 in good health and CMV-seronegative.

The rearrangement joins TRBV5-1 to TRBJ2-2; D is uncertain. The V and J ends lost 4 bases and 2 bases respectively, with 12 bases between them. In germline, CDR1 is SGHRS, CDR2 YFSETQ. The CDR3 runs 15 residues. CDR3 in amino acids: CASSITALNTGELFF. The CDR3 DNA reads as TGCGCCAGCAGCATAACTGCTCTTAACACCGGGGAGCTGTTTTTT. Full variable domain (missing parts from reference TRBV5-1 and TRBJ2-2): KAGVTQTPRYLIKTRGQQVTLSCSPISGHRSVSWYQQTPGQGLQFLFEYFSETQRNKGNFPGRFSGRQFSNSRSEMNVSTLELGDSALYLCASSITALNTGELFFGEGSRLTVL.

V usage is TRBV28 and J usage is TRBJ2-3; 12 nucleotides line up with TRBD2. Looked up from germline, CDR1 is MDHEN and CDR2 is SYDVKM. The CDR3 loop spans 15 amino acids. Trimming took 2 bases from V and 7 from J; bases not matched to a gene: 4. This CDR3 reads CASSLALAGGYTQYF. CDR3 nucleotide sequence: TGTGCCAGCAGTTTAGCCCTAGCGGGGGGGTATACGCAGTATTTT.

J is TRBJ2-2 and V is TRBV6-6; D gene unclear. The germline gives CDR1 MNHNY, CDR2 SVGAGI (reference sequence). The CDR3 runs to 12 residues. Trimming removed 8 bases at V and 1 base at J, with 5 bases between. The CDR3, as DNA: TGTGCCAGCGGGCAGAACACCGGGGAGCTGTTTTTT. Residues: CASGQNTGELFF.

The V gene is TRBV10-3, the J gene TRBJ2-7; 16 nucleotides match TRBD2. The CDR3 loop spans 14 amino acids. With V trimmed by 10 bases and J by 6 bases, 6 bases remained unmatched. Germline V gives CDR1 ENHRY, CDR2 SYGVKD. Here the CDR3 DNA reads TGTGCCACCGGGACTAGCGGGGGGGATCGCGAGCAGTACGTC. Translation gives CATGTSGGDREQYV.

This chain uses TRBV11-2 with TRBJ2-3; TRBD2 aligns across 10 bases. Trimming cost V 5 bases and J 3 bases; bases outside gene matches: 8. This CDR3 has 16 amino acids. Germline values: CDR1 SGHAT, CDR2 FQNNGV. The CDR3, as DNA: TGTGCCAGCAGCCTTAGCGGGAGGTTTGGTACAGATACGCAGTATTTT. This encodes CASSLSGRFGTDTQYF.

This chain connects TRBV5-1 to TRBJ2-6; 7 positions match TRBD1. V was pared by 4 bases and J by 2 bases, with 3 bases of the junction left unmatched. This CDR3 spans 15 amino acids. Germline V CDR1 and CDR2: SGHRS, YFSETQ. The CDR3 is CASSNTGAGANVLTF. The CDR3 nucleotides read TGCGCCAGCAGCAATACAGGGGCTGGGGCCAACGTCCTGACTTTC.

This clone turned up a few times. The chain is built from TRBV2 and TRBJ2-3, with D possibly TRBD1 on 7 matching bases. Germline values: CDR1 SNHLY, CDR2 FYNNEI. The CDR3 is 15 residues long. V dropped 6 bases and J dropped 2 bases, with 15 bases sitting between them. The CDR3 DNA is TGTGCCAGCAGGACTAGGACAGGAGTCACAGATACGCAGTATTTT. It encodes CASRTRTGVTDTQYF.

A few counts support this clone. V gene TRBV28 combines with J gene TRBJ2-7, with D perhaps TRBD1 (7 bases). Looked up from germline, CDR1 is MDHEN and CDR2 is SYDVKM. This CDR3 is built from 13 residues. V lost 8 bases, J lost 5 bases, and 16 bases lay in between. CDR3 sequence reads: CASVGRGEDEQYF. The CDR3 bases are TGTGCCAGCGTGGGCAGGGGGGAGGACGAGCAGTACTTC.

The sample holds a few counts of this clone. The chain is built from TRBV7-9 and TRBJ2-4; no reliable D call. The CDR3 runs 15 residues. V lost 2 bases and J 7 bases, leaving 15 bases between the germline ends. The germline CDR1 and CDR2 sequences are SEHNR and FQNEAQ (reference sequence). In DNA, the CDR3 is TGTGCCAGCAGCTTAACCCCAGGCCCCGAGAACATTCAGTACTTC. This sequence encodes CASSLTPGPENIQYF.

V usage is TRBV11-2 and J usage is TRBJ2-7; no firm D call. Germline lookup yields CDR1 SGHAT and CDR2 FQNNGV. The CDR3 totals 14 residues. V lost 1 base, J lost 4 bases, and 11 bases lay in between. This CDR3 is CASSLGSGPYEQYF. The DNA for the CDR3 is TGTGCCAGCAGCTTAGGTTCTGGGCCGTACGAGCAGTACTTC.

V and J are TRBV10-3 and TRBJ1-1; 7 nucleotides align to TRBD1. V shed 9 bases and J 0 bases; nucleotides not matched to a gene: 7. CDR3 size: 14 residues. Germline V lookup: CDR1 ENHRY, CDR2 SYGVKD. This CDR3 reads CAIRQGPLNTEAFF. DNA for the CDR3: TGTGCCATTCGACAGGGACCACTGAACACTGAAGCTTTCTTT.

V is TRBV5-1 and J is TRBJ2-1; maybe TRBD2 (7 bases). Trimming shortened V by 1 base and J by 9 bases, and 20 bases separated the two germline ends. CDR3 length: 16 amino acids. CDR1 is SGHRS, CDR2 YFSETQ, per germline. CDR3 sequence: CASSLTEGGPSGEQFF. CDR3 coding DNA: TGCGCCAGCAGCTTGACCGAGGGGGGGCCATCGGGTGAGCAGTTCTTC.

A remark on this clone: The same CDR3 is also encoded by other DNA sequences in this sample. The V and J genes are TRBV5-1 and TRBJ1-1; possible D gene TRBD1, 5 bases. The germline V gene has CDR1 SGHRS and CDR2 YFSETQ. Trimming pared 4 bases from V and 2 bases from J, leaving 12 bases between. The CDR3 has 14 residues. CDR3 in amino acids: CASSQGWENTEAFF. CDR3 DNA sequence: TGCGCCAGCAGCCAGGGATGGGAAAACACTGAAGCTTTCTTT.

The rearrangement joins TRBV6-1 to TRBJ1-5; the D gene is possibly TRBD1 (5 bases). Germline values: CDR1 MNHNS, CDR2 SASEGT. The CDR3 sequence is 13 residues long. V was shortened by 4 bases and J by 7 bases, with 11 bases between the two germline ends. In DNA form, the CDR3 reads TGTGCCAGCAGTGGGGGGGTCCGGCAGCCCCAGCATTTT. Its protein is CASSGGVRQPQHF.

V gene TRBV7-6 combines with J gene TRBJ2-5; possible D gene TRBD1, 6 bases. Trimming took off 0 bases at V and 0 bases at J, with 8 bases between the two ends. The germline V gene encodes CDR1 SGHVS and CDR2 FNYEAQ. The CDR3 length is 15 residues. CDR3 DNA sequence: TGTGCCAGCAGCTTAGCCGGACAGTACCAAGAGACCCAGTACTTC. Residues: CASSLAGQYQETQYF.

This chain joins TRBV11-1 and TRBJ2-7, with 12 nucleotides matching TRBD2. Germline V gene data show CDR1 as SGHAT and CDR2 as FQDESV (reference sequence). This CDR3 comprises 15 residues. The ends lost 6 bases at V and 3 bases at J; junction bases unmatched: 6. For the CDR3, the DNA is TGTGCCAGCAGTAATGGACTAGCGGGAATCTACGAGCAGTACGTC. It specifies CASSNGLAGIYEQYV.

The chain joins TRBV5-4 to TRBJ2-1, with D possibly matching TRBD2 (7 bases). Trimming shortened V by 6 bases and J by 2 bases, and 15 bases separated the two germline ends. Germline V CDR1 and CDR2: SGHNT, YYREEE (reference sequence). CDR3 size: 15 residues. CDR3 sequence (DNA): TGTGCCAGCATGGGGGAGGGGGACGCCTACAATGAGCAGTTCTTC. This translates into CASMGEGDAYNEQFF. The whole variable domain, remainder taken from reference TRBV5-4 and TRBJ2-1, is ETGVTQSPTHLIKTRGQQVTLRCSSQSGHNTVSWYQQALGQGPQFIFQYYREEENGRGNFPPRFSGLQFPNYSSELNVNALELDDSALYLCASMGEGDAYNEQFFGPGTRLTVL.

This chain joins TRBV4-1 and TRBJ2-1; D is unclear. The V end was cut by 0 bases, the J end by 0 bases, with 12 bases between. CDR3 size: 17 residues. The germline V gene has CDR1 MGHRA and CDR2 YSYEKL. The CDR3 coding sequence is TGCGCCAGCAGCCAAGATTATTCGAGGAGCTCCTACAATGAGCAGTTCTTC. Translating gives CASSQDYSRSSYNEQFF.